This passage covers 17 T cell receptor beta chains from one sample sequenced in a study of T cells in tumors after PD-1 blockade. The repertoire was sequenced with immunoSEQ multiplex PCR; TCRdb's copy has only in-frame clones and lacks some. The data show around 60,000 clones, around three quarters seen once. This specimen consisted of PBMCs, obtained before anti-PD-1 treatment. These receptors were collected from a human donor with basal cell carcinoma.

The V and J genes are TRBV3-1 (or the pseudogene TRBV3-2) and TRBJ2-4; no definite D call. From germline, CDR1 is LGHDT and CDR2 YNNKEL (reference sequence). The germline V and J ends were trimmed by 4 bases and 0 bases, with 7 bases remaining between them. This CDR3 spans 14 amino acids. The CDR3 nucleotides read TGTGCCAGCAGCCCAAACCTAGCCAAAAACATTCAGTACTTC. Translating it yields CASSPNLAKNIQYF.

V and J are TRBV5-4 and TRBJ1-3; 7 nucleotides agree with TRBD1. CDR1 SGHNT and CDR2 YYREEE come from the germline V gene (reference sequence). V lost 2 bases, J lost 4 bases, and 6 bases stayed unmatched. This CDR3 is 15 amino acids long. The CDR3 coding sequence is TGTGCCAGCAGCTTAGGGGGCGCCGGAGGAAACACCATATATTTT. Translated: CASSLGGAGGNTIYF.

The chain uses TRBV7-2 and TRBJ1-4, with D perhaps matching TRBD1 (5 bases). Per germline, CDR1 SGHTA and CDR2 FQGNSA. V lost 1 base and J 6 bases, leaving 18 bases between the germline ends. The CDR3 length is 17 residues. The CDR3 here is CASSLVGWGGVDEKLFF. CDR3 nucleotide sequence: TGTGCCAGCAGCTTAGTTGGGTGGGGGGGAGTGGATGAAAAACTGTTTTTT. Full variable domain (outside the CDR3, taken from reference TRBV7-2 and TRBJ1-4): GAGVSQSPSNKVTEKGKDVELRCDPISGHTALYWYRQSLGQGLEFLIYFQGNSAPDKSGLPSDRFSAERTGGSVSTLTIQRTQQEDSAVYLCASSLVGWGGVDEKLFFGSGTQLSVL.

This rearrangement joins TRBV5-6 to TRBJ2-3; D uncertain. V shed 5 bases and J shed 3 bases, with 7 bases lying between them. CDR1 is SGHDT and CDR2 is YYEEEE in the germline V gene. The CDR3 contains 12 residues. For the CDR3, the DNA is TGTGCCAGCAGAGTTGTAACAGATACGCAGTATTTT. This codes for CASRVVTDTQYF.

The chain employs TRBV12-5 and TRBJ2-7, with D possibly matching TRBD1 (7 bases). The CDR3 length is 15 residues. Germline V gene lookup returns CDR1 LGHNT and CDR2 FRNRAP. V lost 5 bases and J 6 bases, leaving 20 bases between the germline ends. CDR3 loop: CASGQQTGLGLEQYF. The CDR3 DNA reads as TGTGCTAGTGGTCAACAGACAGGGTTGGGACTCGAGCAGTACTTC.

The chain combines TRBV7-2 with TRBJ1-1; a weak D match, TRBD1 (5 bases). Germline CDR1 SGHTA, CDR2 FQGNSA. V lost 5 bases, J lost 1 base, and 14 bases lay in between. The CDR3 consists of 15 residues. In DNA form, the CDR3 reads TGTGCCAGCAGCCCCTATGGGGCAGAGAACACTGAAGCTTTCTTT. It is translated as CASSPYGAENTEAFF.

The rearrangement joins TRBV24-1 to TRBJ2-7; TRBD1 matches 7 bases. CDR1 KGHDR and CDR2 SFDVKD come from the germline V gene. V was clipped by 0 bases and J by 4 bases; unmatched bases: 5. The CDR3 has 15 residues. DNA for the CDR3: TGTGCCACCAGTGATTTGTTTCAGGGGGAGTACGAGCAGTACTTC. Translated, it gives CATSDLFQGEYEQYF.

This clone was picked up one time. This chain links TRBV19 with TRBJ2-5; D unclear. CDR3 size: 15 residues. V lost 5 bases to trimming and J lost 4 bases, with 17 bases between them. Germline CDR1 LNHDA, CDR2 SQIVND (reference sequence). The CDR3 region has the DNA TGTGCCAGTAGTCCTCAGACCCTCCCGGGAGAGACCCAGTACTTC. Protein sequence: CASSPQTLPGETQYF.

The sample holds a few counts of this clone. The V gene is TRBV5-1, the J gene TRBJ2-6; TRBD2 aligns across 14 bases. V gave up 4 bases and J gave up 2 bases; unmatched junction bases: 2. This CDR3 region has 17 residues. Germline loops: CDR1 SGHRS, CDR2 YFSETQ. This CDR3 reads CASSGLAGGPGANVLTF. CDR3 bases: TGCGCCAGCAGCGGACTAGCGGGGGGACCTGGGGCCAACGTCCTGACTTTC.

This rearrangement joins TRBV19 to TRBJ1-6, with D maybe TRBD1 (6 bases). The CDR3 length is 15 residues. Trimming stripped 6 bases from V and 8 bases from J, with 17 bases between. Germline V gene sequence: CDR1 LNHDA, CDR2 SQIVND (reference sequence). CDR3 amino acids: CASRRIAQGYSPLHF. In DNA, the CDR3 is TGTGCCAGTAGGAGGATCGCACAGGGCTATTCACCCCTCCACTTT. Filled out from reference TRBV19 and TRBJ1-6, the complete variable domain reads DGGITQSPKYLFRKEGQNVTLSCEQNLNHDAMYWYRQDPGQGLRLIYYSQIVNDFQKGDIAEGYSVSREKKESFPLTVTSAQKNPTAFYLCASRRIAQGYSPLHFGNGTRLTVT.

The table lists this clone with a few counts. The chain links TRBV7-6 to TRBJ1-4; 10 bases map to TRBD1. The V gene's germline CDR1 is SGHVS and CDR2 FNYEAQ. After removal of 2 bases from V and 4 bases from J, the junction contained 13 bases not matched to a gene. CDR3 size: 19 residues. Here the CDR3 DNA reads TGTGCCAGCAGCTTATGGCCTAAGGGACAGGGGAAAATTAATGAAAAACTGTTTTTT. Its translation: CASSLWPKGQGKINEKLFF.

V usage is TRBV7-9 and J usage is TRBJ2-5; no clear D gene. The CDR3 runs to 15 residues. In germline, CDR1 is SEHNR, CDR2 FQNEAQ (reference sequence). With 2 bases removed from V and 1 base from J, the gap between germline ends came to 11 bases. The CDR3 DNA reads TGTGCCAGCAGCTTATCTCACTCAGGCCAAGAGACCCAGTACTTC. Its protein product is CASSLSHSGQETQYF.

V and J are TRBV5-1 and TRBJ1-4; the match to TRBD1 covers 9 bases. The CDR3 spans 19 residues. V lost 3 bases to trimming and J lost 0 bases; unmatched junction nucleotides: 12. Germline assignment: CDR1 SGHRS and CDR2 YFSETQ. Here the CDR3 DNA reads TGCGCCAGCAGCTCAAGACGACAGGGGGAGCCCTCAACTAATGAAAAACTGTTTTTT. The encoded protein is CASSSRRQGEPSTNEKLFF. Full variable domain (missing parts from reference TRBV5-1 and TRBJ1-4): KAGVTQTPRYLIKTRGQQVTLSCSPISGHRSVSWYQQTPGQGLQFLFEYFSETQRNKGNFPGRFSGRQFSNSRSEMNVSTLELGDSALYLCASSSRRQGEPSTNEKLFFGSGTQLSVL.

This chain joins TRBV19 and TRBJ2-3; tentative D call: TRBD2 (5 bases). This CDR3 region has 13 residues. Trimming shortened V by 7 bases and J by 1 base, and 9 bases separated the two germline ends. CDR1 LNHDA and CDR2 SQIVND come from the germline V gene (reference sequence). This CDR3 reads CASNSGRTDTQYF. CDR3 sequence (DNA): TGTGCCAGTAACAGCGGACGCACAGATACGCAGTATTTT.

The chain carries TRBV7-2 and TRBJ1-1; TRBD1 agrees at 10 bases. CDR1 and CDR2 (germline): SGHTA, FQGNSA. V gave up 5 bases and J gave up 4 bases; unmatched junction bases: 7. The CDR3 runs 15 residues. CDR3 sequence reads: CASSARQGAATEAFF. DNA of the CDR3: TGTGCCAGCAGCGCCCGACAGGGGGCGGCCACTGAAGCTTTCTTT.

The chain joins TRBV14 to TRBJ1-1; D gene unclear. The V gene lost 0 bases and the J gene lost 0 bases, with 11 bases spanning the gap. Germline V gene sequence: CDR1 SGHDN, CDR2 FVKESK. This CDR3 comprises 16 residues. Written as DNA, the CDR3 is TGTGCCAGCAGCCAAGATCTTGGGCACCTGAACACTGAAGCTTTCTTT. Protein sequence: CASSQDLGHLNTEAFF.

The sample holds a few counts of this clone. The chain is built from TRBV21-1 and TRBJ2-1. TRBV21-1 is labeled a pseudogene. The CDR3 consists of 13 residues. CDR3 loop: CASSTTLSNEQFF. For the CDR3, the DNA is TGTGCCAGCAGCACGACCTTGAGCAATGAGCAGTTCTTC.